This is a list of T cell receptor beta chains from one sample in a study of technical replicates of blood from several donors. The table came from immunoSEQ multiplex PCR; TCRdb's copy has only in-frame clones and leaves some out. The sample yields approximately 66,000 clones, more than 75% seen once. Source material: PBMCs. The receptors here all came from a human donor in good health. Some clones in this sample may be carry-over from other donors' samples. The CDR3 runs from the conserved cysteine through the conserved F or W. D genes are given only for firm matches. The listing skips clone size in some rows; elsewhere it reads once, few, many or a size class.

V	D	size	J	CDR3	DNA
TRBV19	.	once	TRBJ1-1	CASSVAGGLSFF	TGTGCCAGTAGTGTTGCGGGGGGGCTTTCTTTCTTT
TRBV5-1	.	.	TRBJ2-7	CASSFGAGVYEQYF	TGCGCCAGCAGCTTCGGCGCAGGGGTCTACGAGCAGTACTTC
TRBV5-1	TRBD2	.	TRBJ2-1	CASSLSTSGNNEQFF	TGCGCCAGCAGCTTGTCGACTAGCGGGAACAATGAGCAGTTCTTC
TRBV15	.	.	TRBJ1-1	CATRPRGAGTEAFF	TGTGCCACCCGGCCGCGGGGCGCGGGCACTGAAGCTTTCTTT
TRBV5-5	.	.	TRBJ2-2	CASSLGQYTGELFF	TGTGCCAGCAGCTTGGGACAGTACACCGGGGAGCTGTTTTTT
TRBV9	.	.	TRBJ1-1	CASSVNPNAGEAFF	TGTGCCAGCAGCGTAAACCCCAACGCGGGTGAAGCTTTCTTT
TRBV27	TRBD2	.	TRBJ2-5	CASRPGAGGETQYF	TGTGCCAGCAGACCCGGGGCGGGAGGGGAGACCCAGTACTTC
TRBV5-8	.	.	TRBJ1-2	CASSLQGYYGYTF	TGTGCCAGCAGCTTGCAGGGTTACTATGGCTACACCTTC
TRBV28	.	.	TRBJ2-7	CASGGYRSYEQYF	TGTGCCAGTGGGGGGTATCGCTCCTACGAGCAGTACTTC
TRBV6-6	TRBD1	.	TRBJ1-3	CASRGADRGFNTIYF	TGTGCCAGCAGGGGAGCGGACAGGGGATTTAACACCATATATTTT
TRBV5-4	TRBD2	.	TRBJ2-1	CASSSPGLLYNEQFF	TGTGCCAGCAGCTCCCCGGGACTACTATACAATGAGCAGTTCTTC
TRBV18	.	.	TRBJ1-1	CASSSAGSLMNTEAFF	TGTGCCAGCTCATCAGCAGGAAGCCTGATGAACACTGAAGCTTTCTTT
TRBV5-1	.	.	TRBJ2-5	CASSLVNRAGETQYF	TGCGCCAGCAGCTTAGTTAACAGGGCCGGCGAGACCCAGTACTTC
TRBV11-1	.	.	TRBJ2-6	CASSLGSSGANVLTF	TGTGCCAGCAGCTTAGGGAGCTCTGGGGCCAACGTCCTGACTTTC
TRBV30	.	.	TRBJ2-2	CARRNTGELFF	TGTGCCCGCAGAAACACCGGGGAGCTGTTTTTT
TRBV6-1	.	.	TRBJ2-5	CASSRQETQYF	TGTGCCAGCAGCCGGCAAGAGACCCAGTACTTC
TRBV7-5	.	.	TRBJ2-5	CVRSLLTGETQYF	TGTGTCAGAAGCTTATTGACAGGGGAGACCCAGTACTTC
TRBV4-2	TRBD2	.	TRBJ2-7	CASSPPGPSGGSSQQYF	TGTGCCAGCAGCCCTCCTGGGCCTAGCGGGGGGTCTTCTCAGCAGTACTTC
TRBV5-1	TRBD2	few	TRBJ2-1	CASSLPTGGAYEQFF	TGCGCCAGCAGCTTGCCTACCGGGGGGGCTTATGAGCAGTTCTTC
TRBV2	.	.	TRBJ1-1	CASSDRYTEAFF	TGTGCCAGCAGTGACAGGTACACTGAAGCTTTCTTT
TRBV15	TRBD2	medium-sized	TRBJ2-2	CATKGGLSANTGELFF	TGTGCCACCAAGGGAGGGTTATCAGCGAACACCGGGGAGCTGTTTTTT
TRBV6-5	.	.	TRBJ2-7	CATQTADYEQYF	TGTGCCACCCAGACAGCAGACTACGAGCAGTACTTC
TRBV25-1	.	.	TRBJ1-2	CASSEAGSNLYGYTF	TGTGCCAGCAGTGAAGCAGGGTCCAATCTCTATGGCTACACCTTC
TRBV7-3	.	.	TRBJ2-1	CASSSSLDGVHEQFF	TGTGCCAGCAGCTCCTCTCTTGACGGGGTTCATGAGCAGTTCTTC
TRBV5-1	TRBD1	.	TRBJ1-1	CASSSGGGYTEAFF	TGCGCCAGCAGCTCGGGAGGGGGCTACACTGAAGCTTTCTTT
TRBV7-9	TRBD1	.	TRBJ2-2	CASSPPGQGTGELFF	TGTGCCAGCAGCCCACCGGGACAGGGCACCGGGGAGCTGTTTTTT
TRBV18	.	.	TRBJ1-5	CASSPYGDKPQHF	TGTGCCAGCTCACCCTACGGGGACAAGCCCCAGCATTTT
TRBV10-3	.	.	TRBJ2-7	CAISESLYNSYEQYF	TGTGCCATCAGTGAGTCGTTGTACAACTCCTACGAGCAGTACTTC
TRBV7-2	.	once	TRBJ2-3	CASSRRTEGTQYF	TGTGCCAGCAGCCGTCGGACGGAGGGTACGCAGTATTTT
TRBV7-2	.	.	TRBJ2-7	CASSLDRAGEQYF	TGTGCCAGCAGCTTAGACAGGGCGGGCGAGCAGTACTTC
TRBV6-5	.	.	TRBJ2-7	CASSYSAGGRYEQYF	TGTGCCAGCAGTTACTCGGCAGGGGGGCGCTACGAGCAGTACTTC
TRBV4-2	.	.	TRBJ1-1	CASSHYTGKNTEAFF	TGTGCCAGCAGCCATTATACAGGGAAGAACACTGAAGCTTTCTTT
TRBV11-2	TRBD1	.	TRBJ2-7	CASSSGQGWGLYEQYF	TGTGCCAGCAGCTCAGGACAGGGTTGGGGCCTCTACGAGCAGTACTTC
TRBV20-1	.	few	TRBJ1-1	CSAEQGIPFF	TGCAGTGCTGAACAGGGAATTCCTTTCTTT
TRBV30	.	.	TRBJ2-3	CAFQRASTDTQYF	TGTGCCTTTCAGCGGGCCAGCACAGATACGCAGTATTTT
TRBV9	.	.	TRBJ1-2	CASSLQGSGYTF	TGTGCCAGCAGCCTACAGGGTTCCGGCTACACCTTC
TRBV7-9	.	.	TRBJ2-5	CASSFRDNEETQYF	TGTGCCAGCAGCTTCCGGGACAACGAAGAGACCCAGTACTTC
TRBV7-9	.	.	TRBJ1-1	CASSSWEVTNTEAFF	TGTGCCAGCAGCTCCTGGGAGGTGACGAACACTGAAGCTTTCTTT
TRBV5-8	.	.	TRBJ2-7	CASSLANGVFAGQQYF	TGTGCCAGCAGCTTGGCCAACGGAGTATTTGCGGGGCAGCAGTACTTC
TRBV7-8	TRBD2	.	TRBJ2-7	CASSSTAGGYEQYF	TGTGCCAGCAGCTCTACAGCGGGAGGGTACGAGCAGTACTTC
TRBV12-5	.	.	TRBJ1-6	CASSRGNSPLHF	TGTGCTAGTTCAAGGGGAAATTCACCCCTCCACTTT
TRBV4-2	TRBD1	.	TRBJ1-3	CASSQEPTGTGVVGGNTIYF	TGTGCCAGCAGCCAAGAACCGACCGGGACAGGGGTTGTAGGTGGAAACACCATATATTTT
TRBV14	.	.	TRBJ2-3	CASSQTGTSTDTQYF	TGTGCCAGCAGCCAGACCGGGACTAGCACAGATACGCAGTATTTT
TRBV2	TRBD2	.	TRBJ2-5	CASRIGGYETQYF	TGTGCCAGCAGGATCGGGGGGTATGAGACCCAGTACTTC
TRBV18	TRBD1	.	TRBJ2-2	CASSQRTGGNTGELFF	TGTGCCAGCTCACAACGGACAGGGGGCAATACCGGGGAGCTGTTTTTT
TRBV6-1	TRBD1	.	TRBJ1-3	CAITGAFSSGNTIYF	TGTGCCATTACAGGGGCCTTCAGCTCTGGAAACACCATATATTTT
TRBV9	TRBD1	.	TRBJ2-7	CASSVAGTGTYEQYF	TGTGCCAGCAGCGTAGCCGGGACAGGGACCTACGAGCAGTACTTC
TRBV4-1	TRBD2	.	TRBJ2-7	CASSQAGLAGYEQYF	TGCGCCAGCAGCCAAGCGGGACTAGCGGGGTACGAGCAGTACTTC